Shown below are 25 T cell receptor beta chains from a single sample sequenced in a study of cytomegalovirus exposure and HLA in healthy donors (TCRdb year 2017). Library preparation used the immunoSEQ multiplex PCR assay. For the multiplex PCR, a mixture combining 60 forward primers for TCR Vbeta segments and 13 reverse primers for TCR Jbeta segments was used. Imported from immuneACCESS, the table was reduced by TCRdb to in-frame sequences with V and J called. These copies leave out some clones; in studies compared against another copy, an unresolved V gene accounts for under half, and the cause of the remainder is not known. This sample has some 200,000 clones in its table, and approximately 80% of those were observed once. The ten largest clonotypes hold about 2.3% of the sample. Sequencing input: PBMCs. The source of these receptors is a woman in her 30s in good health and CMV-seronegative.

The J gene is TRBJ1-3, the V gene TRBV2; 8 bases are shared with TRBD1. CDR1 and CDR2 (germline): SNHLY, FYNNEI. There are 16 residues in the CDR3. Trimming cost V 2 bases and J 4 bases; bases outside gene matches: 7. The CDR3: CASSERLRGRGNTIYF. The CDR3 DNA reads TGTGCCAGCAGTGAAAGACTCAGGGGGCGCGGAAACACCATATATTTT.

V and J are TRBV6-1 and TRBJ1-4; D perhaps matches TRBD1 (5 bases). There are 13 residues in the CDR3. Germline V gene sequence: CDR1 MNHNS, CDR2 SASEGT. V lost 7 bases and J 7 bases, leaving 13 bases between the germline ends. CDR3 amino acids: CASTVRQPEKLFF. CDR3 in DNA: TGTGCCAGCACCGTTCGACAGCCTGAAAAACTGTTTTTT.

This clone appeared a single time. The sample has other DNA sequences that encode this CDR3 too. J is TRBJ1-4 and V is TRBV5-1, with 7 bases fitting TRBD1. V was pared by 0 bases and J by 7 bases, with 3 bases of the junction left unmatched. The CDR3 has 14 residues. Germline loops: CDR1 SGHRS, CDR2 YFSETQ. DNA of the CDR3: TGCGCCAGCAGCTTGGGACAGGGAGGTGAAAAACTGTTTTTT. Its protein product is CASSLGQGGEKLFF.

The gene calls are TRBV5-1 and TRBJ2-7; D might be TRBD1 (6 bases). With 4 bases removed from V and 3 bases from J, the gap between germline ends came to 20 bases. The V gene's germline CDR1 is SGHRS and CDR2 YFSETQ. The CDR3 length is 16 residues. CDR3 sequence reads: CASSTGSQGWVYEQYF. CDR3 DNA: TGCGCCAGCAGCACCGGGTCACAGGGTTGGGTCTACGAGCAGTACTTC.

The rearrangement joins TRBV9 to TRBJ2-1, with 8 bases fitting TRBD2. With 1 base clipped from V and 0 bases from J, the junction kept 0 bases outside the gene matches. The CDR3 runs 15 residues. Per germline, CDR1 SGDLS and CDR2 YYNGEE. Here the CDR3 DNA reads TGTGCCAGCAGCGTACGGGAGGGCTCCTACAATGAGCAGTTCTTC. It encodes CASSVREGSYNEQFF.

The V gene is TRBV15, the J gene TRBJ2-7, with D perhaps TRBD1 (6 bases). The CDR3 loop spans 15 amino acids. CDR1 LNHNV and CDR2 YYDKDF come from the germline V gene (reference sequence). V lost 1 base and J 2 bases, leaving 12 bases between the germline ends. CDR3 nucleotides: TGTGCCACCAGCAGAGCTGACAGGACCACCTACGAGCAGTACTTC. As protein: CATSRADRTTYEQYF.

The gene calls are TRBV14 and TRBJ2-7, with 8 positions matching TRBD1. The CDR3 is 15 residues long. CDR1 is SGHDN and CDR2 is FVKESK in the germline V gene. V lost 4 bases to trimming and J lost 2 bases; unmatched junction nucleotides: 7. Here the CDR3 DNA reads TGTGCCAGCAGCCCGGTGGGGACAGGTACCTACGAGCAGTACTTC. This sequence encodes CASSPVGTGTYEQYF.

The rearrangement links TRBV7-2 to TRBJ2-7, with D hard to call. This CDR3 is 14 amino acids long. Trimming took off 1 base at V and 1 base at J, with 8 bases between the two ends. Per the germline V gene, CDR1 is SGHTA and CDR2 is FQGNSA. The CDR3 reads CASSLDAQSYEQYF. The DNA for the CDR3 is TGTGCCAGCAGCTTAGACGCACAGTCCTACGAGCAGTACTTC.

The rearrangement joins TRBV18 to TRBJ1-6; 9 bases line up with TRBD1. The CDR3 runs to 16 residues. After removal of 6 bases from V and 7 bases from J, the junction contained 10 bases not matched to a gene. The germline gives CDR1 KGHSH, CDR2 LQKENI. In DNA form, the CDR3 reads TGTGCCAGCTCGAGTTCCCCGGGACAGGGAAATTCACCCCTCCACTTT. This encodes CASSSSPGQGNSPLHF.

The chain joins TRBV6-1 to TRBJ2-7; the D gene is possibly TRBD1 (6 bases). Germline assignment: CDR1 MNHNS and CDR2 SASEGT. V lost 5 bases, J lost 2 bases, and 13 bases lay in between. This CDR3 comprises 14 residues. CDR3 sequence reads: CASSPGTWTYEQYF. The DNA of the CDR3 is TGTGCCAGCAGTCCCGGGACATGGACCTACGAGCAGTACTTC.

This chain links TRBV14 with TRBJ2-5; D might be TRBD2 (5 bases). Per the germline V gene, CDR1 is SGHDN and CDR2 is FVKESK. Trimming pared 4 bases from V and 1 base from J, leaving 13 bases between. The CDR3 extends over 15 amino acids. DNA of the CDR3: TGTGCCAGCAGCCTCCGCCGGGGATCCCAAGAGACCCAGTACTTC. It encodes CASSLRRGSQETQYF.

This chain links TRBV5-1 with TRBJ1-1, with TRBD1 matching over 8 bases. The CDR3 covers 18 residues. V was pared by 3 bases and J by 4 bases, with 17 bases of the junction left unmatched. Looked up from germline, CDR1 is SGHRS and CDR2 is YFSETQ. CDR3 amino acids: CASSSGTGESRVGTEAFF. The CDR3 nucleotides are TGCGCCAGCAGCTCCGGGACAGGAGAGAGTAGGGTGGGCACTGAAGCTTTCTTT.

J is TRBJ1-3 and V is TRBV28, with a possible D match to TRBD1 (5 bases). The CDR3 runs 15 residues. The V and J ends lost 4 bases and 1 base respectively, with 11 bases between them. Germline V gene lookup returns CDR1 MDHEN and CDR2 SYDVKM. The CDR3 bases are TGTGCCAGCAGTTCCCCGGGACTTTCTGGAAACACCATATATTTT. This codes for CASSSPGLSGNTIYF.

Details on this clone: Other nucleotide sequences from this sample produce the same CDR3. The chain has TRBV7-2 and TRBJ2-5; 7 bases map to TRBD1. V dropped 1 base and J dropped 4; count of bases not matched to a gene: 3. This CDR3 spans 14 amino acids. The germline gives CDR1 SGHTA, CDR2 FQGNSA. This chain's CDR3 is CASSLGSGGETQYF. CDR3 sequence (DNA): TGTGCCAGCAGCTTAGGATCAGGGGGAGAGACCCAGTACTTC.

The rearrangement joins TRBV11-3 to TRBJ1-6; D possibly corresponds to TRBD1 (6 bases). CDR3 length: 18 amino acids. V was clipped by 3 bases and J by 2 bases, with 17 bases between them. CDR1 SGHNT and CDR2 YENEEA come from the germline V gene. This CDR3 is CASSFIFGGRPYNSPLHF. The CDR3 DNA reads TGTGCCAGCAGCTTCATCTTCGGGGGGCGCCCCTATAATTCACCCCTCCACTTT.

This clone was detected once. One end of the junction does not line up with germline, which may come from a read error. Here the CDR3 reads CASSLEVYSNQPQHF. The CDR3 nucleotides read TGTGCCAGCAGCTTAGAGGTTTATAGCAATCAGCCTCAGCATTTT. The chain employs TRBV7-2 and TRBJ1-5; no definite D call. The CDR3 has 15 amino acids. Germline loops: CDR1 SGHTA, CDR2 FQGNSA. Using reference TRBV7-2 and TRBJ1-5 for the parts outside the CDR3, the full variable domain is GAGVSQSPSNKVTEKGKDVELRCDPISGHTALYWYRQSLGQGLEFLIYFQGNSAPDKSGLPSDRFSAERTGGSVSTLTIQRTQQEDSAVYLCASSLEVYSNQPQHFGDGTRLSIL.

A few counts support this clone. This chain links TRBV15 with TRBJ2-7, with TRBD2 identical over 8 bases. With V trimmed by 1 base and J by 3 bases, 8 bases remained unmatched. The CDR3 spans 16 residues. Germline lookup yields CDR1 LNHNV and CDR2 YYDKDF (reference sequence). As DNA, the CDR3 is TGTGCCACCAGCAGAGGCGGACCCCGGGAGGGCTACGAGCAGTACTTC. Encoded protein: CATSRGGPREGYEQYF.

The chain joins TRBV4-1 to TRBJ1-2; the D gene is possibly TRBD1 (6 bases). Germline assignment: CDR1 MGHRA and CDR2 YSYEKL. V was pared by 5 bases and J by 3 bases, with 13 bases between. The CDR3 has 14 residues. The CDR3 DNA reads TGCGCCAGCAGCAACGGGGGGGCTCACTATGGCTACACCTTC. The encoded protein is CASSNGGAHYGYTF.

The chain joins TRBV5-1 to TRBJ1-3; 9 nucleotides match TRBD1. CDR3 size: 17 residues. The V gene's germline CDR1 is SGHRS and CDR2 YFSETQ. V shed 4 bases, J shed 1 base, and the junction held 9 bases outside the gene matches. The CDR3 reads CASSPDSGQGSGNTIYF. Written as DNA, the CDR3 is TGCGCCAGCAGCCCGGATTCCGGACAGGGGTCTGGAAACACCATATATTTT.

The chain has TRBV9 and TRBJ1-1; D is perhaps TRBD1 (6 bases). From germline, CDR1 is SGDLS and CDR2 YYNGEE. The CDR3 runs to 18 residues. Trimming took off 0 bases at V and 0 bases at J, with 18 bases between the two ends. CDR3 nucleotide sequence: TGTGCCAGCAGCGTAGAGGGGACAATGACCGACATGAACACTGAAGCTTTCTTT. Translation: CASSVEGTMTDMNTEAFF.

This chain uses TRBV18 with TRBJ2-7; D is unresolved. V was trimmed by 6 bases and J by 2 bases, leaving 11 bases between them. CDR3 length: 13 residues. Germline CDR1 and CDR2: KGHSH and LQKENI. The CDR3 nucleotides are TGTGCCAGCTCTCCGATCGAGCCCTACGAGCAGTACTTC. Encoded protein: CASSPIEPYEQYF.

The V gene is TRBV13, the J gene TRBJ2-7, with 11 positions matching TRBD2. The CDR3 runs 17 residues. Trimming at V came to 3 bases and at J to 3 bases, leaving 10 bases not matched to a gene. In germline, CDR1 is PRHDT, CDR2 FYEKMQ (reference sequence). The CDR3 sequence: CASSLALAGVTSYEQYF. In DNA form, the CDR3 reads TGTGCCAGCAGCTTGGCACTAGCGGGAGTAACCAGCTACGAGCAGTACTTC.

The gene calls are TRBV9 and TRBJ1-2; 7 bases are shared with TRBD1. The J segment lost 5 bases and the V segment lost 3 bases, leaving 7 bases of the junction unmatched. Germline assignment: CDR1 SGDLS and CDR2 YYNGEE. The CDR3 is made up of 14 amino acids. The CDR3 DNA reads as TGTGCCAGCAGCGGAGGGGGCGGATGGTATGGCTACACCTTC. Protein: CASSGGGGWYGYTF.

The rearrangement uses TRBV27 and TRBJ2-1, with TRBD2 matching over 13 bases. Per germline, CDR1 MNHEY and CDR2 SMNVEV (reference sequence). CDR3 length: 14 amino acids. Germline trimming cut 6 bases from V and 10 bases from J; bases unmatched to any gene: 6. The CDR3 spells CASRTGLAGWEQFF. As DNA, the CDR3 is TGTGCCAGCAGGACGGGACTAGCGGGGTGGGAGCAGTTCTTC.

The chain employs TRBV15 and TRBJ1-2; D unresolved. Trimming took 0 bases from V and 8 from J, leaving 13 bases between them. CDR3 length: 14 amino acids. Germline V gene sequence: CDR1 LNHNV, CDR2 YYDKDF (reference sequence). The CDR3 loop reads CATSRDSLASGYTF. CDR3 sequence (DNA): TGTGCCACCAGCAGAGACAGCTTAGCCTCCGGCTACACCTTC.